Sequencing of this T cell receptor (beta chain) was carried out in a study of cytomegalovirus exposure and HLA in healthy donors. The CDR3 sequence is 17 residues long. CDR1 is SGHAT, CDR2 FQNNGV, per germline. V was shortened by 1 base and J by 7 bases, with 20 bases between the two germline ends. General observations from the study: Cytomegalovirus-associated status was assigned to some 160 TCR beta chains. The classifier was said to identify cytomegalovirus status with high specificity and sensitivity. According to a later analysis, TCR clusters from the first cohort tended to co-occur in the 100 to 150 validation repertoires.

Of note for this clone: The antigen is unknown.

The table came from immunoSEQ multiplex PCR; TCRdb's copy has only in-frame clones and leaves some out. The profile shows under 400,000 clones, roughly 89% of them singletons. The receptor was derived from a woman younger than 30 in good health and CMV-seronegative. The rearrangement uses TRBV11-2 and TRBJ2-1, with a possible D match to TRBD2 (7 bases). The sequenced sample was PBMCs. This chain's CDR3 is CASSLVLAGAIGNEQFF. CDR3 in DNA: TGTGCCAGCAGCTTAGTTCTGGCGGGGGCTATCGGGAATGAGCAGTTCTTC. The full variable domain, with the rest looked up from reference TRBV11-2 and TRBJ2-1, is EAGVAQSPRYKIIEKRQSVAFWCNPISGHATLYWYQQILGQGPKLLIQFQNNGVVDDSQLPKDRFSAERLKGVDSTLKIQPAKLEDSAVYLCASSLVLAGAIGNEQFFGPGTRLTVL.